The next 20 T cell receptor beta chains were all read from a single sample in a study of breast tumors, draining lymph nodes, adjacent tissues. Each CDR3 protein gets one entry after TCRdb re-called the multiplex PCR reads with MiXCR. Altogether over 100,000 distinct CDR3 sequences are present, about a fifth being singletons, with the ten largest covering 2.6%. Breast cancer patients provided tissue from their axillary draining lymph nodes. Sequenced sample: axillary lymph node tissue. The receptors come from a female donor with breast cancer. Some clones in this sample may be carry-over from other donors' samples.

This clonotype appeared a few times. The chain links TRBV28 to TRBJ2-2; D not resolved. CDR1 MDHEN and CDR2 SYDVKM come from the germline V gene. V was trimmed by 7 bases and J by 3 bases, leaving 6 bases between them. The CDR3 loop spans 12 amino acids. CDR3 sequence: CASNAYTGELFF. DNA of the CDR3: TGTGCCAGCAATGCGTACACCGGGGAGCTGTTTTTT.

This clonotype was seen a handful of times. CDR3 loop: CASSNLQVHSNQPQHF. The CDR3 region has the DNA TGTGCCAGTAGTAACCTACAGGTTCATAGCAATCAGCCCCAGCATTTT. The rearrangement uses TRBV19 and TRBJ1-5; possible D gene TRBD1, 5 bases. The CDR3 consists of 16 residues. Deletions cut 4 bases from V and 0 bases from J, with 13 bases between. Germline V gives CDR1 LNHDA, CDR2 SQIVND (reference sequence).

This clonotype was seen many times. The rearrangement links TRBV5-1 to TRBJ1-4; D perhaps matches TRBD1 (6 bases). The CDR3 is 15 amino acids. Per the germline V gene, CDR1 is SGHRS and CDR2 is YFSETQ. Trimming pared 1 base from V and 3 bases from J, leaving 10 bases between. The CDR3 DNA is TGCGCCAGCAGCTTGACTGGGGGCCCTAATGAAAAACTGTTTTTT. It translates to CASSLTGGPNEKLFF.

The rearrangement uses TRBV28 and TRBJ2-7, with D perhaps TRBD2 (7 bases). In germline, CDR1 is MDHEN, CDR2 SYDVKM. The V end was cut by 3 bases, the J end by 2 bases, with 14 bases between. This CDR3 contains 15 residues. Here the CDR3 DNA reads TGTGCCAGCAGTTTGGACGGGGGGCGTGCCTACGAGCAGTACTTC. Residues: CASSLDGGRAYEQYF.

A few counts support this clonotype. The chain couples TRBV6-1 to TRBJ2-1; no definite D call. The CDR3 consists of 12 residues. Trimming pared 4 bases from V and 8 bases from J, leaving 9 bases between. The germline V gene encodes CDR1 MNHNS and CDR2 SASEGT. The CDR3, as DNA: TGTGCCAGCAGTGGCACCATCTATGAGCAGTTCTTC. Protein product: CASSGTIYEQFF.

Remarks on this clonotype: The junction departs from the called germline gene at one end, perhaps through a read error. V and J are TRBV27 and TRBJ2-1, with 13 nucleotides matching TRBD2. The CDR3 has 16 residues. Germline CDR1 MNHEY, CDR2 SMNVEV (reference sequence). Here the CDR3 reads CASSSPAGTSGDEQLF. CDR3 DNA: TGTGCCAGCAGTTCGCCTGCCGGGACTAGCGGGGATGAGCAGCTCTTC.

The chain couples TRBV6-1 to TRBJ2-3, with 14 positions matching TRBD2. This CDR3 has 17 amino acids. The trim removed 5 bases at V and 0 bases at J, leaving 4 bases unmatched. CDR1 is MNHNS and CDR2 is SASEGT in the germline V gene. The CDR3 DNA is TGTGCCAGCAGTACCGGGACTAGCGGGGGTAGCACAGATACGCAGTATTTT. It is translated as CASSTGTSGGSTDTQYF.

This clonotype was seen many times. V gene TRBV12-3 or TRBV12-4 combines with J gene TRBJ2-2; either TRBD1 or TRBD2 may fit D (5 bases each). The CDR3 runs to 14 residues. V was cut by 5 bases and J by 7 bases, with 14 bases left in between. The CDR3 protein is CASSTGTSGGELFF. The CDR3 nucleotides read TGTGCCAGCAGTACGGGGACCTCAGGCGGGGAGCTGTTTTTT.

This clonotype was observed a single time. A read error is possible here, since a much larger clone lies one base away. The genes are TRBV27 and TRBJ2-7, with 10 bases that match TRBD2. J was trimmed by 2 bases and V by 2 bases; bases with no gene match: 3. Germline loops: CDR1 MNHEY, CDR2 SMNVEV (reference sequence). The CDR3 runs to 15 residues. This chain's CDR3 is CASSLATSGPYEQYF. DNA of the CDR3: TGTGCCAGCAGTTTAGCGACTAGCGGGCCCTACGAGCAGTACTTC.

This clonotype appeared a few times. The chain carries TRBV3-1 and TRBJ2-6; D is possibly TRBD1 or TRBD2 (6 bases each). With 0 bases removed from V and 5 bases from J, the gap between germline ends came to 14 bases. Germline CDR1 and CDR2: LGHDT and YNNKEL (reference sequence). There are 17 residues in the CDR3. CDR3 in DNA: TGTGCCAGCAGCCAAGAACGGGGGCCAAGTAGGGCCAACGTCCTGACTTTC. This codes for CASSQERGPSRANVLTF.

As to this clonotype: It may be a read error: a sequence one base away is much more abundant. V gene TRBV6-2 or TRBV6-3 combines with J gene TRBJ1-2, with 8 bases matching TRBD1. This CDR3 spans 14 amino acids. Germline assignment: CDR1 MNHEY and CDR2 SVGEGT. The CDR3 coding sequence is TGTGCCAGCAGTTACGCAGGGGGCCTCTATGGCTGCACCTTC. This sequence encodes CASSYAGGLYGCTF.

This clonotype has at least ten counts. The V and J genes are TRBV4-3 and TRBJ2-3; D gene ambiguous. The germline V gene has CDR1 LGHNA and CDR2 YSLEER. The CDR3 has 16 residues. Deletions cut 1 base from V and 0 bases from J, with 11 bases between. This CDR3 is CASSQGTGTSTDTQYF. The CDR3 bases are TGCGCCAGCAGCCAAGGAACGGGTACTAGCACAGATACGCAGTATTTT.

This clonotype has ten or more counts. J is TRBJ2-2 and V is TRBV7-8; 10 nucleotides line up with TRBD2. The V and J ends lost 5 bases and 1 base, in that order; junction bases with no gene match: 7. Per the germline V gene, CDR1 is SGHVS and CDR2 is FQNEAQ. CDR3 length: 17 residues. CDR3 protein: CASSQPTSGVNTGELFF. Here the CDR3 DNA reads TGTGCCAGCAGCCAACCCACTAGCGGGGTGAACACCGGGGAGCTGTTTTTT.

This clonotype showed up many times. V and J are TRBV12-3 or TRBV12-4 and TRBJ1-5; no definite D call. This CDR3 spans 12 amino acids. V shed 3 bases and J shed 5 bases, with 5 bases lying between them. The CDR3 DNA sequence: TGTGCCAGCAGTTTCACAGATCAGCCCCAGCATTTT. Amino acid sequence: CASSFTDQPQHF.

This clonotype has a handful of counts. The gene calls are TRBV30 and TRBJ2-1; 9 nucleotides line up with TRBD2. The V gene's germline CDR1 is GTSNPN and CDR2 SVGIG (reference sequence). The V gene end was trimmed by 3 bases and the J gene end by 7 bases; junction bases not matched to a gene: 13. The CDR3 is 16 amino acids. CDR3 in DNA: TGTGCCTGGAGATTTAAGGGCGGGAGGGCCGGGAATGAGCAGTTCTTC. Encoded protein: CAWRFKGGRAGNEQFF. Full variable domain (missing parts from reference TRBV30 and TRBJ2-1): SQTIHQWPATLVQPVGSPLSLECTVEGTSNPNLYWYRQAAGRGLQLLFYSVGIGQISSEVPQNLSASRPQDRQFILSSKKLLLSDSGFYLCAWRFKGGRAGNEQFFGPGTRLTVL.

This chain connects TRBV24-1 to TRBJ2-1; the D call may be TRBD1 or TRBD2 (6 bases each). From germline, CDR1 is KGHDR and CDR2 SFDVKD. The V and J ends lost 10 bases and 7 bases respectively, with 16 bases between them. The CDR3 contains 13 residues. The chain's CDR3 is CATRSRGGNEQFF. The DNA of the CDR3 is TGTGCCACTAGAAGCAGGGGAGGAAATGAGCAGTTCTTC.

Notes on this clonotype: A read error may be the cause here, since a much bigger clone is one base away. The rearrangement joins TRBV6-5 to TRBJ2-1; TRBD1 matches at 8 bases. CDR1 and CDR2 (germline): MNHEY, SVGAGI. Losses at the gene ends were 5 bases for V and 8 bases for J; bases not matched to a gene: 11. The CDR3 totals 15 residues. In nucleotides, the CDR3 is TGTGCCAGCAGTGTCGACAGGGGTCGGGACGATGAGCAGTTCTTC. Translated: CASSVDRGRDDEQFF.

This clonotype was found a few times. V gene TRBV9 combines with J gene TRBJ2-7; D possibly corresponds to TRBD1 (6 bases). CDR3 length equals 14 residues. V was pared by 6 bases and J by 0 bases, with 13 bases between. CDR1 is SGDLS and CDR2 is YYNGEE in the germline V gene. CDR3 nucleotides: TGTGCCAGCACCCCAGGACAGTTCTCCTACGAGCAGTACTTC. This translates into CASTPGQFSYEQYF.

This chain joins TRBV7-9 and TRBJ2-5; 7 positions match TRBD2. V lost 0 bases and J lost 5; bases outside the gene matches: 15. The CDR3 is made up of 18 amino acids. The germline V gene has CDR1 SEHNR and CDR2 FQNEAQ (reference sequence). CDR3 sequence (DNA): TGTGCCAGCAGCTTAGCCGCCCTTACTAGCGTCCGCGGGGAGACCCAGTACTTC. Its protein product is CASSLAALTSVRGETQYF.

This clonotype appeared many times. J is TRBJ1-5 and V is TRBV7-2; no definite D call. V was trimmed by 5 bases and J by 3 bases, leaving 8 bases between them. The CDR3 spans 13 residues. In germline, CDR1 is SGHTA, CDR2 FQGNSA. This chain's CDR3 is CASSKDHNQPQHF. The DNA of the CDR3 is TGTGCCAGCAGCAAAGACCACAATCAGCCCCAGCATTTT.